Sequencing of this TCR beta chain was carried out in a study of tumor-infiltrating lymphocytes in primary liver carcinoma. This clonotype has only one observation. Its target is not known. Study observations and caveats: Blood fell significantly below tumors in its top-250-clone fraction (p = 0.039). A fraction of only about 7-25% of top clones appeared in all five tumor regions.

From approximately 500 ng total RNA, TCR beta cDNA was generated with a primer in the constant region. Three nested multiplex PCR rounds of slightly modified ARM-PCR generated TCR beta libraries. The study ran its first two PCR rounds for around 10 cycles each, using TRBV1-TRBV30 forward primers and a C-beta reverse primer. TCRdb re-derived calls from the multiplex PCR reads in MiXCR, one entry per CDR3 protein. The sample includes 90,000 to 150,000 distinct CDR3 sequences, about 59% of them seen just once. Each 20-30 mg portion of unsorted bulk tissue served as the source for co-extraction of RNA and DNA. The CDR3 is 15 amino acids. Germline CDR1 is MNHEY and CDR2 is SVGAGI. Trimming removed 0 bases from V and 14 bases from J, with 22 bases in between.

The material sequenced was liver tumor tissue from sampling region 1. The subset is: tumor region T1, superior pole. The gene calls are TRBV6-5 and TRBJ2-5, with D tentatively TRBD2 (5 bases). This receptor was identified in a woman aged 60-70 years with primary liver carcinoma and hepatitis B virus infection. This CDR3 is CASSYSHDLGEIQYF. CDR3 nucleotide sequence: TGTGCCAGCAGTTACTCTCATGACCTCGGGGAGATCCAATACTTC.